The clone carrying this TCR beta chain was found many times. Primers used for first-strand cDNA, a TRAV- and TRBV-specific set, covered both alpha and beta chains. PCR amplification of the TCRs was performed with Phusion for approximately 20 PCR cycles, and it relied on a constant-region primer together with a V-primer adapter. TCRdb re-called the reads through MiXCR, storing one row per CDR3 protein. This table has around 99,000 distinct CDR3 sequences, under 9.5% appearing once. Time point in this sample: before trial treatment. All of the donors were given nivolumab, ipilimumab, aspirin, low-dose cyclophosphamide and low-dose radiotherapy as part of RACIN, a single-arm trial. The CDR3 runs to 12 residues. Trimming shortened V by 6 bases and J by 7 bases, and 13 bases separated the two germline ends. The germline V gene has CDR1 KGHSH and CDR2 LQKENI. The sample belongs to a study of low-dose radiotherapy and immunotherapy resistance in tumors. Overall study context: Patients were given intravenous nivolumab 240 mg every two weeks plus ipilimumab 1 mg/kg every six weeks. Patients took aspirin 300 mg by mouth once daily. This continued for four cycles, starting on cycle 1 day 1.

This receptor was obtained from a male donor with prostate cancer. This chain joins TRBV18 and TRBJ2-7; possible D gene TRBD2, 7 bases. Specimen: PBMCs, collected before treatment. In DNA form, the CDR3 reads TGTGCCAGCTCGGGGGGGCAACCAGAGCAGTACTTC. Protein product: CASSGGQPEQYF.